A single sample is the source of the 20 T cell receptor beta chains below, sequenced in a study of shared clonotypes between healthy human individuals. The table came from immunoSEQ multiplex PCR; TCRdb's copy has only in-frame clones and leaves some out. The table has approximately 2.5 million clones, 93% seen once. Sequencing input: naive CD4+ T cells from PBMCs. Subset defined: CD45RA+ positively selected. These receptors originate from a young man in good health. Some clones in this sample may be carry-over from other donors' samples.

The gene calls are TRBV5-1 and TRBJ2-1; D unresolved. V gave up 2 bases and J gave up 3 bases, with 15 bases separating them. Germline CDR1 reads SGHRS; CDR2 reads YFSETQ. The CDR3 runs 16 residues. Here the CDR3 reads CASSLRTLTDYNEQFF. The CDR3 bases are TGCGCCAGCAGCTTACGAACGCTAACCGACTACAATGAGCAGTTCTTC.

The V call is TRBV18, the J call TRBJ2-7, with 7 bases identical to TRBD2. Germline CDR1 KGHSH, CDR2 LQKENI. This CDR3 is 15 amino acids long. J lost 6 bases, V lost 5 bases, and 13 bases had no gene match. The CDR3 bases are TGTGCCAGCTCATGGGGGGGTCCCCCCCAGGGCGAGCAGTACTTC. Its translation: CASSWGGPPQGEQYF.

The J gene is TRBJ2-1, the V gene TRBV5-1; TRBD2 matches at 13 bases. There are 17 residues in the CDR3. V dropped 3 bases and J dropped 5; count of bases not matched to a gene: 8. From germline, CDR1 is SGHRS and CDR2 YFSETQ. The CDR3 coding sequence is TGCGCCAGCAGCTCCAACCCCGGGACTAGCGGGAACAATGAGCAGTTCTTC. As protein: CASSSNPGTSGNNEQFF.

V is TRBV5-1 and J is TRBJ2-7; tentatively, D is TRBD1 (6 bases). In germline, CDR1 is SGHRS, CDR2 YFSETQ. There are 16 residues in the CDR3. Trimming removed 1 base at V and 5 bases at J, with 19 bases between. In DNA, the CDR3 is TGCGCCAGCAGCTTGACCCCACCGGGACAAGATAACGAGCAGTACTTC. It encodes CASSLTPPGQDNEQYF.

The chain employs TRBV2 and TRBJ1-5; 7 bases align to TRBD1. The junction had 9 bases not matched to a gene; V was cut back by 5 bases and J by 2 bases. The CDR3 consists of 16 residues. Per the germline V gene, CDR1 is SNHLY and CDR2 is FYNNEI. The CDR3, as DNA: TGTGCCAGCAGTTCCCGCTACAGGGGAGGCAATCAGCCCCAGCATTTT. Its protein is CASSSRYRGGNQPQHF.

J is TRBJ1-1 and V is TRBV14, with D unresolved. The CDR3 totals 13 residues. Germline V gene data show CDR1 as SGHDN and CDR2 as FVKESK. Trimming removed 5 bases from V and 1 base from J, with 8 bases in between. DNA of the CDR3: TGTGCCAGCAGCACACAACCGAACACTGAAGCTTTCTTT. Its translation is CASSTQPNTEAFF.

The chain is built from TRBV7-2 and TRBJ1-2, with 7 bases fitting TRBD1. Germline V CDR1 and CDR2: SGHTA, FQGNSA. CDR3 length equals 16 residues. Trimming at V came to 4 bases and at J to 0 bases, leaving 8 bases not matched to a gene. CDR3 in DNA: TGTGCCAGCAGCTCAGCCGGGACAGCGGCTAACTATGGCTACACCTTC. It codes for CASSSAGTAANYGYTF.

V gene TRBV9 combines with J gene TRBJ2-1; a weak D match, TRBD2 (6 bases). Germline CDR1 and CDR2: SGDLS and YYNGEE. V lost 6 bases and J lost 5, with 15 bases in between. The CDR3 consists of 14 residues. Here the CDR3 DNA reads TGTGCCAGCACCCGGGGAGGTCAGGACAATGAGCAGTTCTTC. Translating gives CASTRGGQDNEQFF.

This rearrangement joins TRBV5-1 to TRBJ1-1; D ambiguous. Germline V lookup: CDR1 SGHRS, CDR2 YFSETQ. The germline V and J ends were trimmed by 0 bases and 1 base, with 7 bases remaining between them. This CDR3 contains 14 residues. The CDR3 sequence: CASSLGLSNTEAFF. CDR3 in DNA: TGCGCCAGCAGCTTGGGGCTTTCGAACACTGAAGCTTTCTTT.

For this clone: The same CDR3 is also encoded by other DNA sequences in this sample. The rearrangement links TRBV7-3 to TRBJ2-5; TRBD1 is a possible D gene (5 bases). Trimming pared 2 bases from V and 5 bases from J, leaving 9 bases between. The germline V gene has CDR1 SGHTA and CDR2 FQGTGA. The CDR3 consists of 13 residues. The CDR3 nucleotides read TGTGCCAGCAGCTTACAGGGCGCGGAGACCCAGTACTTC. As protein: CASSLQGAETQYF.

The V gene is TRBV7-9, the J gene TRBJ2-3, with 10 bases aligning to TRBD2. This CDR3 region has 18 residues. Trimming took 3 bases from V and 1 from J; bases not matched to a gene: 10. CDR1 and CDR2 (germline): SEHNR, FQNEAQ (reference sequence). CDR3 in DNA: TGTGCCAGCAGCTTTTCTGGGACTAGCGCTCCCGGCACAGATACGCAGTATTTT. As protein: CASSFSGTSAPGTDTQYF.

The chain joins TRBV7-8 to TRBJ2-1; 11 bases are shared with TRBD2. The CDR3 covers 16 residues. Losses at the gene ends were 1 base for V and 3 bases for J; bases not matched to a gene: 2. Germline assignment: CDR1 SGHVS and CDR2 FQNEAQ. The CDR3 here is CASSLVAGGFYNEQFF. DNA for the CDR3: TGTGCCAGCAGCTTAGTAGCGGGAGGGTTCTACAATGAGCAGTTCTTC.

The gene calls are TRBV2 and TRBJ2-1; D might be TRBD2 (6 bases). This CDR3 spans 16 amino acids. Germline values: CDR1 SNHLY, CDR2 FYNNEI. Trimming took 5 bases from V and 6 from J, leaving 20 bases between them. The CDR3: CASSTSLTGVRNEQFF. Written as DNA, the CDR3 is TGTGCCAGCAGTACGTCTCTAACGGGAGTACGCAATGAGCAGTTCTTC.

V gene TRBV29-1 combines with J gene TRBJ1-5, with unresolved D. The length of the CDR3 is 14 residues. Trimming took 1 base from V and 11 from J, leaving 18 bases between them. The germline V gene has CDR1 SQVTM and CDR2 ANQGSEA. The CDR3 DNA reads as TGCAGCGTTGAAGTCCCAACGGGCCCCGGGGCCCAGCATTTT. It translates to CSVEVPTGPGAQHF.

V usage is TRBV9 and J usage is TRBJ1-2, with a possible D match to TRBD1 (5 bases). This CDR3 spans 15 amino acids. CDR1 is SGDLS, CDR2 YYNGEE, per germline. Trimming left V 0 bases short and J 4 bases short, with 13 bases between. The CDR3 nucleotides are TGTGCCAGCAGCGTAGGGGACGGCCCCGGCTATGGCTACACCTTC. Protein sequence: CASSVGDGPGYGYTF.

This clone showed up just once. The genes are TRBV30 and TRBJ2-6; D not resolved. The CDR3 loop spans 13 amino acids. Trimming took off 3 bases at V and 4 bases at J, with 7 bases between the two ends. Germline assignment: CDR1 GTSNPN and CDR2 SVGIG (reference sequence). CDR3 bases: TGTGCCTGGAGGACACCCGGGGCCAACGTCCTGACTTTC. This encodes CAWRTPGANVLTF.

The V and J genes are TRBV5-1 and TRBJ2-1; 9 bases map to TRBD2. Germline V gene lookup returns CDR1 SGHRS and CDR2 YFSETQ. V lost 7 bases to trimming and J lost 7 bases; unmatched junction nucleotides: 9. The CDR3 length is 14 residues. The CDR3 loop is CASANPSGDNEQFF. In DNA form, the CDR3 reads TGCGCCAGCGCAAACCCTAGCGGGGATAATGAGCAGTTCTTC.

V is TRBV28 and J is TRBJ2-7, with no clear D. Germline V CDR1 and CDR2: MDHEN, SYDVKM. Trimming removed 3 bases from V and 2 bases from J, with 17 bases in between. CDR3 size: 16 residues. For the CDR3, the DNA is TGTGCCAGCAGTTTCTACACCCAGCTTAGAGCCTACGAGCAGTACTTC. Its translation: CASSFYTQLRAYEQYF.

This clone was counted only a few times. The V gene is TRBV6-1, the J gene TRBJ1-4, with D possibly being TRBD1 (6 bases). CDR1 MNHNS and CDR2 SASEGT come from the germline V gene. This CDR3 is 12 amino acids long. Trimming pared 7 bases from V and 5 bases from J, leaving 8 bases between. CDR3 coding DNA: TGTGCCAGCACGGGGGCGAATGAAAAACTGTTTTTT. Translated: CASTGANEKLFF.

The chain has TRBV10-3 and TRBJ2-1; 11 bases agree with TRBD2. The V gene end was trimmed by 3 bases and the J gene end by 7 bases; junction bases not matched to a gene: 5. CDR3 length: 15 residues. Germline CDR1 ENHRY, CDR2 SYGVKD. The CDR3 reads CAISDSSGRRNEQFF. Here the CDR3 DNA reads TGTGCCATCAGTGACTCTAGCGGGAGGAGGAATGAGCAGTTCTTC.